The 3 T cell receptor beta chains given below trace back to one sample, sequenced in a study of memory CD4+ T cells and cytomegalovirus serostatus. The sort gate was single viable CD3+CD4+CD8-CD45RO+ cells for memory CD4+ T cells. The table came from immunoSEQ multiplex PCR; TCRdb's copy has only in-frame clones and leaves some out. Of around 84,000 clones listed, roughly 80% are singletons. The sequenced material came from memory CD4+ T cells from blood. The receptors originated from an adult in good health and CMV-seronegative.

The gene calls are TRBV7-2 and TRBJ2-7; tentatively, D is TRBD1 (6 bases). The CDR3 runs to 14 residues. CDR1 SGHTA and CDR2 FQGNSA come from the germline V gene. V lost 5 bases and J lost 7, with 18 bases in between. CDR3 loop: CASSPMTGPREQYF. DNA for the CDR3: TGTGCCAGCAGCCCCATGACAGGCCCGCGGGAGCAGTACTTC.

This clone has only a few counts. The genes are TRBV12-5 and TRBJ2-1, with 10 bases matching TRBD2. The V gene end was trimmed by 5 bases and the J gene end by 5 bases; junction bases not matched to a gene: 6. The CDR3 runs to 15 residues. CDR1 and CDR2 from the germline V gene are LGHNT and FRNRAP. The CDR3 DNA reads as TGTGCTAGTGGTCCAGCGGGGGGGTCCAACAATGAGCAGTTCTTC. Translated, it gives CASGPAGGSNNEQFF.

The DNA for the CDR3 is TGTGCCAGCAGCGGGGAGGCGAACACTGAAGCTTTCTTT. Translated: CASSGEANTEAFF. The chain carries TRBV7-6 and TRBJ1-1; no clear D gene. The CDR3 has 13 residues. V lost 5 bases, J lost 1 base, and 8 bases lay in between. Germline CDR1 SGHVS, CDR2 FNYEAQ.